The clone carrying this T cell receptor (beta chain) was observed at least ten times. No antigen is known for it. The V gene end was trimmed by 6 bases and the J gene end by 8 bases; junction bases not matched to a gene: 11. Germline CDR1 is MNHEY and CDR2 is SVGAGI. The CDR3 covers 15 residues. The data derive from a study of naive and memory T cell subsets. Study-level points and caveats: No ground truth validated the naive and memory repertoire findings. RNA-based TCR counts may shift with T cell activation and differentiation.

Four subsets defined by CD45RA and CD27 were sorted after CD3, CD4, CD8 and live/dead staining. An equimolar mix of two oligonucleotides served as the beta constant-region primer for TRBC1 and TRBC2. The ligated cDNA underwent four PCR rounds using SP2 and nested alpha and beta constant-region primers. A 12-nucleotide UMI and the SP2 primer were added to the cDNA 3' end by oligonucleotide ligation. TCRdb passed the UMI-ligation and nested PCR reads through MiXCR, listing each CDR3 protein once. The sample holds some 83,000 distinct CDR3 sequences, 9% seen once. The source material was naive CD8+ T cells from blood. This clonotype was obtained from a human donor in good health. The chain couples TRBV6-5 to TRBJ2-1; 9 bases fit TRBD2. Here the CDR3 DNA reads TGTGCCAGCAGACCTTGGCGGGAGGGACGGGATGAGCAGTTCTTC. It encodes CASRPWREGRDEQFF.